This TCR beta chain was documented in a study of blood T cell repertoires in COVID-19. Across the study: Sites across the United States, Italy and Spain contributed samples from acute and convalescent COVID-19. Nucleic acid was either cDNA or gDNA, and it came from T cells, B-cell-depleted T cells, or PBMCs.

J was trimmed by 6 bases and V by 0 bases; bases with no gene match: 13. Germline V gene sequence: CDR1 KGHSH, CDR2 LQKENI. The CDR3 loop spans 18 amino acids. Under the authors' procedure: The assay estimated nucleated cells by amplifying reference gene primers. Assay used: immunoSEQ multiplex PCR; TCRdb lists only in-frame clones, some missing. V, J and clone size are those of that table, while D and trimming were read from the DNA. The sample consists of roughly 70,000 clones, 65% to 85% of them appearing once. The V call is TRBV18, the J call TRBJ2-7; 11 positions agree with TRBD2. The sequencing input was peripheral blood. This clonotype originated in a woman older than 75 with active or convalescent COVID-19. In DNA form, the CDR3 reads TGTGCCAGCTCACCACCTAGCGGGAGGGCGGATAGGTCCGTCGAGCAGTACTTC. This codes for CASSPPSGRADRSVEQYF.